Here is one TCR beta chain with its context. The germline gives CDR1 MNHEY, CDR2 SMNVEV (reference sequence). This CDR3 is 15 amino acids long. V dropped 2 bases and J dropped 0 bases, with 10 bases sitting between them. The record originates from a study of blood T cell repertoires in COVID-19. Study summary: PBMCs, B-cell-depleted T cells, or T cells were the source of the cDNA or gDNA that made up the material.

Authors' analysis steps: Amplification with reference gene primers provided the estimates of nucleated cell counts. The method was immunoSEQ multiplex PCR; TCRdb's version includes in-frame clones alone and lacks a portion of them. For V, J and clone size, that table is used; D and trimming come from the DNA. This table has around 29,000 clones, more than 75% appearing once. The sequenced material came from peripheral blood. The TCR originated in a human donor in a cohort sampled during active COVID-19. The chain is built from TRBV27 and TRBJ1-1; D uncertain. The chain's CDR3 is CASSLLAGMNTEAFF. The CDR3 coding sequence is TGTGCCAGCAGTTTACTCGCAGGCATGAACACTGAAGCTTTCTTT.